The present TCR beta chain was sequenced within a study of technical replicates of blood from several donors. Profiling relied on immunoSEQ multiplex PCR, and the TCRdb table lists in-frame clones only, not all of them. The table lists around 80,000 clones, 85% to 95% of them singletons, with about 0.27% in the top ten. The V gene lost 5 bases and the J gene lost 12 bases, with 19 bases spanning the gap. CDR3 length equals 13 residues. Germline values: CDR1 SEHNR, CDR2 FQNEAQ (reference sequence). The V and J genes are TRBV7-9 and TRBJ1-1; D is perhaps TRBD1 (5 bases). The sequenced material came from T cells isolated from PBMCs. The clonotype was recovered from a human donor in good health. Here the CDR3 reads CASSPRAPGTTFF. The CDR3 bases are TGTGCCAGCAGCCCCCGAGCTCCCGGGACTACTTTCTTT. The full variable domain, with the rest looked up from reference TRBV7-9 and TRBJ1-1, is DTGVSQNPRHKITKRGQNVTFRCDPISEHNRLYWYRQTLGQGPEFLTYFQNEAQLEKSRLLSDRFSAERPKGSFSTLEIQRTEQGDSAMYLCASSPRAPGTTFFGQGTRLTVV.